This TCR beta chain originates from a study of blood T cells in healthy people across ages. A second PCR of 7 to 11 cycles used a sample-barcoded 5' primer and a J-beta primer mix. Template switching added a 12-random-nucleotide identifier to every cDNA molecule. Sequencing yielded, for each sample, at least 2.5 million paired-end reads carrying CDR3. TCRdb ran MiXCR on the 5' RACE reads and lists one entry per CDR3 protein. The sample has about 900,000 distinct CDR3 sequences; 40% to 60% are singletons. Caucasian, healthy and from Russia, the donors were aged between 6 and 90. At least ten counts were recorded for this clonotype. The CDR3 sequence is 11 residues long. V lost 1 base and J lost 7, with 4 bases in between. The germline gives CDR1 SGHTA, CDR2 FQGNSA.

The sample consisted of blood. The rearrangement joins TRBV7-2 to TRBJ2-5, with D uncertain. This clonotype was sampled from a man aged 25 to 40 in good health. CDR3 amino acids: CASSLGRTQYF. CDR3 coding DNA: TGTGCCAGCAGCTTAGGAAGGACCCAGTACTTC.